These T cell receptor beta chains were read from a single sample in a study of T cell responses to AZD1222 COVID-19 vaccine. Profiling relied on immunoSEQ multiplex PCR, and the TCRdb table lists in-frame clones only, not all of them. The sample shows about 150,000 clones, about 91% of them seen only once. Here the sequenced sample was peripheral blood, taken on day 0 of AZD1222 vaccination. These receptors came from an adult in good health. Each CDR3 is given with its conserved first and last residue. Each record gives: V gene, CDR3 protein.

V: TRBV19; CDR3: CASSIRSGSGTDTQYF
V: TRBV30; CDR3: CAWSLDQETQYF
V: TRBV7-8; CDR3: CASSPLDRGRDYGYTF
V: TRBV6-1; CDR3: CASDDSYNEQFF
V: TRBV9; CDR3: CASSGGGRNTEAFF
V: TRBV9; CDR3: CAHLRGLSIYEQYF
V: TRBV21-1; CDR3: CASEFRGEETQYF
V: TRBV9; CDR3: CASSEGQVFSPLHF
V: TRBV9; CDR3: CASARADTEAFF
V: TRBV2; CDR3: CASRGSPLHF
V: TRBV19; CDR3: CASIHRGSGGANVLTF
V: TRBV29-1; CDR3: CSARQGANYGYTF
V: TRBV19; CDR3: CASIMGRGYYEQYF
V: TRBV28; CDR3: CASSFSRGLNTEAFF
V: TRBV11-3; CDR3: CASSFGQAPYNEQFF
V: TRBV4-1; CDR3: CASSQDLGRLGYQPQHF
V: TRBV11-3; CDR3: CASRSSESYTF
V: TRBV4-3; CDR3: CASSQDGLAGSETQYF
V: TRBV14; CDR3: CASSQVDGPYEQYF
V: TRBV19; CDR3: CASSIGQGTNEKLFF
V: TRBV5-1; CDR3: CASSLTRGRTQADEQFF
V: TRBV6-5; CDR3: CASRLGTEAFF
V: TRBV3-1/TRBV3-2; CDR3: CASSRQGTSDTQYF
V: TRBV9; CDR3: CASSPAGLAGDNEQFF
V: TRBV6-1; CDR3: CASSVKDRGRRIALHF
V: TRBV27; CDR3: CASSLGGQGSKLFF
V: TRBV5-1; CDR3: CASSSYGLAGGRDEQFF
V: TRBV5-1; CDR3: CASSLEAGGRTGELFF
V: TRBV5-1; CDR3: CASSEANYGYTF
V: TRBV4-3; CDR3: CASSQGWGRGNNEQFF
V: TRBV7-2; CDR3: CASSPTGRGKNIQYF
V: TRBV27; CDR3: CASSFGGETEQFF
V: TRBV10-2; CDR3: CASTNPGLAGVEQFF